The clone carrying this T cell receptor beta chain came up many times. The antigen is undetermined. What was amplified from RNA transcripts were TCR beta CDR3 regions. HTBI primers were employed in a first-round RT-PCR of the TCR CDR3. From the multiplex PCR reads, TCRdb called clonotypes with MiXCR, one entry per CDR3 protein. The repertoire holds around 200,000 distinct CDR3 sequences, more than 15% seen once, with roughly 30% in the top ten. These data originate in a study of T cells in Graves' hyperthyroidism and ophthalmopathy. The patients, who ranged from 18 to 65 in age, presented with newly diagnosed hyperthyroidism lasting under 2 months. Uncontrolled infection, other autoimmune disease, pregnancy or lactation excluded patients. The ends lost 6 bases at V and 9 bases at J; junction bases unmatched: 14. The CDR3 is made up of 16 amino acids. Study-level findings and limits: Most thyroid clonotypes with frequency above 0.001 were detected in blood.

Sequencing input: blood. This sequence originates from a woman in her 50s with Graves' hyperthyroidism. The J gene is TRBJ1-6, the V gene TRBV12-3 or TRBV12-4, with 7 bases identical to TRBD1. CDR3 DNA sequence: TGTGCCAGCAGCCCGGGACAGTACGAAAAGGGTTCACCCCTCCACTTT. It translates to CASSPGQYEKGSPLHF.